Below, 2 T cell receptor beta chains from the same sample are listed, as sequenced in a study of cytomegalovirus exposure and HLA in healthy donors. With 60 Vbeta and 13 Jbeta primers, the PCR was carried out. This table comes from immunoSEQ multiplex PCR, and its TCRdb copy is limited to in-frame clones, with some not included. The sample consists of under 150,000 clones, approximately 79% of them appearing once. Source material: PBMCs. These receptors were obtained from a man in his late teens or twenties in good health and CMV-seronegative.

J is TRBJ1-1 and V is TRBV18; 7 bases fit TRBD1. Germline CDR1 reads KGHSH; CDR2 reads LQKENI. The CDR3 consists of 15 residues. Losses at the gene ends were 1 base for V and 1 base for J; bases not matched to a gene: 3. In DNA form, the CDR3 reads TGTGCCAGCTCACCACTGGGACAGCAGAACACTGAAGCTTTCTTT. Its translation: CASSPLGQQNTEAFF. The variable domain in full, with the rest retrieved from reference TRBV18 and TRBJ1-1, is NAGVMQNPRHLVRRRGQEARLRCSPMKGHSHVYWYRQLPEEGLKFMVYLQKENIIDESGMPKERFSAEFPKEGPSILRIQQVVRGDSAAYFCASSPLGQQNTEAFFGQGTRLTVV.

The CDR3 protein is CASNTGNPSEQYF. CDR3 in DNA: TGTGCCAGCAATACAGGGAATCCCTCCGAGCAGTACTTC. The chain couples TRBV6-5 to TRBJ2-7, with D perhaps matching TRBD1 (6 bases). V lost 7 bases and J lost 6, with 16 bases in between. The CDR3 covers 13 residues. CDR1 is MNHEY and CDR2 is SVGAGI in the germline V gene.